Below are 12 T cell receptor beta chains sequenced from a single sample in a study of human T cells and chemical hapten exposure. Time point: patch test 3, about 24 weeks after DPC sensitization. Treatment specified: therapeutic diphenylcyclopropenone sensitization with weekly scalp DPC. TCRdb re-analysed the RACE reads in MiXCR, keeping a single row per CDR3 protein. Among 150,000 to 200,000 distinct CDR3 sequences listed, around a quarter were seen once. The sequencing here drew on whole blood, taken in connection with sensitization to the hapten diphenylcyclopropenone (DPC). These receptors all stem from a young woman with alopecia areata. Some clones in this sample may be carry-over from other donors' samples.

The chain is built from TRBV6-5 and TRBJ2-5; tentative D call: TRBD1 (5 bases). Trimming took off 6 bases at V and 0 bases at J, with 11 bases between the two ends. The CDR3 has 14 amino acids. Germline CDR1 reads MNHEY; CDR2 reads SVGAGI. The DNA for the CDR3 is TGTGCCAGCAGAAGACTGACAGACCAAGAGACCCAGTACTTC. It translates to CASRRLTDQETQYF.

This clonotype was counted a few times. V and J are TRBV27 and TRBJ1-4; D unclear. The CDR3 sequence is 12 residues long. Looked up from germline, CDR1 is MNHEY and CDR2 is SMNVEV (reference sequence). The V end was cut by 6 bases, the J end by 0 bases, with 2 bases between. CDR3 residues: CASRTTNEKLFF. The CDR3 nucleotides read TGTGCCAGCAGGACAACTAATGAAAAACTGTTTTTT.

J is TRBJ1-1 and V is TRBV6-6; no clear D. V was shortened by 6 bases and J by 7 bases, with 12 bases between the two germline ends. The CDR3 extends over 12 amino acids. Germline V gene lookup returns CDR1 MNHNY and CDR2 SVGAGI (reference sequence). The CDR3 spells CASSPDGSEAFF. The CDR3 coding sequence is TGTGCCAGCAGCCCTGACGGGAGTGAAGCTTTCTTT.

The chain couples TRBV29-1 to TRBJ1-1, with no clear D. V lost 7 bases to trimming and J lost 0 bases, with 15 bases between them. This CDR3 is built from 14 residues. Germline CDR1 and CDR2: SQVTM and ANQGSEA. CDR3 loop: CSASPPGMNTEAFF. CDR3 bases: TGCAGCGCCTCCCCACCGGGTATGAACACTGAAGCTTTCTTT. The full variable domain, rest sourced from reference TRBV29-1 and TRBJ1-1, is SAVISQKPSRDICQRGTSLTIQCQVDSQVTMMFWYRQQPGQSLTLIATANQGSEATYESGFVIDKFPISRPNLTFSTLTVSNMSPEDSSIYLCSASPPGMNTEAFFGQGTRLTVV.

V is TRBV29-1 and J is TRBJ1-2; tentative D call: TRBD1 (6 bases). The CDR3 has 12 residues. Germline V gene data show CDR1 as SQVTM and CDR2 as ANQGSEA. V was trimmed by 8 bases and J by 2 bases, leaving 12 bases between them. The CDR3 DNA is TGCAGCACCCGGACAGAGAACTATGGCTACACCTTC. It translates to CSTRTENYGYTF.

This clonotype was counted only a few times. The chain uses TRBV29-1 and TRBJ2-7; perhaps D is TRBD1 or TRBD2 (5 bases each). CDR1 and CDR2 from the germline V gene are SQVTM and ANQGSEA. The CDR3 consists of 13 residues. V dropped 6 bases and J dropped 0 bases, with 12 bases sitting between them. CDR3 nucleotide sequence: TGCAGCGTAGAGGGGCAGAGCTCCTACGAGCAGTACTTC. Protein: CSVEGQSSYEQYF.

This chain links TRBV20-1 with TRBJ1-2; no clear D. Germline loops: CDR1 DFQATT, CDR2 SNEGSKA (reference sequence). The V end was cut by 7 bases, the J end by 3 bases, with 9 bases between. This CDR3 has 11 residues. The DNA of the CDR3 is TGCAGTGGGGGAGGAGACTATGGCTACACCTTC. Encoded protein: CSGGGDYGYTF.

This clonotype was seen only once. CDR3 DNA: TGTGCAAGTCGCTTAGGAACTAGCGGGAGAAATGGCGTTGAGAACACCGGGGAGCTGTTTTTT. It encodes CASRLGTSGRNGVENTGELFF. The chain uses TRBV12-2 and TRBJ2-2; the table's TRBD2 call for D was not verified on the DNA. TRBV12-2 is an annotated pseudogene. The CDR3 covers 21 residues.

The CDR3 loop is CASSFRGRVTGELFF. The DNA for the CDR3 is TGTGCCAGCAGCTTCAGGGGGCGAGTCACCGGGGAGCTGTTTTTT. The chain uses TRBV7-2 and TRBJ2-2; TRBD1 matches 8 bases. The length of the CDR3 is 15 residues. Trimming cost V 3 bases and J 4 bases; bases outside gene matches: 4. Germline CDR1 is SGHTA and CDR2 is FQGNSA.

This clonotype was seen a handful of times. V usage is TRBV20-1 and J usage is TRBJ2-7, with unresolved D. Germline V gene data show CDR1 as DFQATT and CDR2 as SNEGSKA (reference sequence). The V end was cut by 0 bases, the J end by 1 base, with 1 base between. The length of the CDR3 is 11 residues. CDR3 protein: CSARDSYEQYF. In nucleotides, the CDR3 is TGCAGTGCTAGAGATTCCTACGAGCAGTACTTC.

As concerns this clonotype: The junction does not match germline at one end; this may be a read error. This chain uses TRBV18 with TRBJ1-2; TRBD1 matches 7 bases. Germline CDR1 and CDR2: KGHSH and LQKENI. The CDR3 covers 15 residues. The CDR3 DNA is TGTGCCAGCTCACCCACGACAGGGAGTAACTATGGCCACACCTTC. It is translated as CASSPTTGSNYGHTF.

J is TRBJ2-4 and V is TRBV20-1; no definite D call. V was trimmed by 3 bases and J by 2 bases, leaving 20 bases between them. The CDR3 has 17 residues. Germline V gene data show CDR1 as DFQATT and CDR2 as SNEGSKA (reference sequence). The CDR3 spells CSASHALEALTKNIQYF. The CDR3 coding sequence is TGCAGTGCTAGCCACGCCCTTGAGGCACTAACCAAAAACATTCAGTACTTC.